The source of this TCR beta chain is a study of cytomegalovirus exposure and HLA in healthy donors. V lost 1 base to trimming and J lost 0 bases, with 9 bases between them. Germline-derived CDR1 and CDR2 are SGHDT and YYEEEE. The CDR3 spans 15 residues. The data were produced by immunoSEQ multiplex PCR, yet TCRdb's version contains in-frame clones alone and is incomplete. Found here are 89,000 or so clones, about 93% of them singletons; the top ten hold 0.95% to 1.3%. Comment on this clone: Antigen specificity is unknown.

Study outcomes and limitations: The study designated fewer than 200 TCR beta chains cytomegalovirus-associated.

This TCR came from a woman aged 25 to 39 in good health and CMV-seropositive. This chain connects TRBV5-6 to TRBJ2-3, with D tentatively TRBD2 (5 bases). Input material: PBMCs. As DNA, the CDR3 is TGTGCCAGCAGCTTGCTGCGCGGGAGCACAGATACGCAGTATTTT. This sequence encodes CASSLLRGSTDTQYF.